This passage covers 11 T cell receptor beta chains from one sample sequenced in a study of sequential checkpoint blockade in melanoma. The data were produced by immunoSEQ multiplex PCR, yet TCRdb's version contains in-frame clones alone and is incomplete. This table holds 6,500 to 9,000 clones, around 20% found once. Treatment: randomized to nivolumab then ipilimumab (arm A) or the reverse (arm B). Sequenced material: tumor tissue (inferred from file names), taken from a patient given nivolumab and ipilimumab in sequence. The source is a human donor with melanoma.

This chain uses TRBV5-1 with TRBJ1-3; 8 bases align to TRBD1. Per germline, CDR1 SGHRS and CDR2 YFSETQ. With 1 base clipped from V and 7 bases from J, the junction kept 10 bases outside the gene matches. The CDR3 loop spans 16 amino acids. CDR3 nucleotides: TGCGCCAGCAGCTTGTCGGGACAGGTTAATAAGAACACCATATATTTT. Its protein is CASSLSGQVNKNTIYF.

This clone was seen just once. The J gene is TRBJ2-7, the V gene TRBV18; possibly TRBD1 or TRBD2 for D (5 bases each). This CDR3 contains 16 residues. The V and J ends lost 0 bases and 0 bases respectively, with 12 bases between them. The germline V gene has CDR1 KGHSH and CDR2 LQKENI. The DNA for the CDR3 is TGTGCCAGCTCACCACCCGGGACGGTGAGCTCCTACGAGCAGTACTTC. Amino acids: CASSPPGTVSSYEQYF.

This clone has at least ten counts. This sequence joins TRBV11-3 and TRBJ2-3, with no clear D. The ends were cut back, 3 bases at V and 4 bases at J, with 11 bases in the middle. This CDR3 region has 14 residues. Germline V gene sequence: CDR1 SGHNT, CDR2 YENEEA. CDR3 nucleotide sequence: TGTGCCAGCAGCTTGACACCTAAAGCAGATACGCAGTATTTT. Residues: CASSLTPKADTQYF. The variable domain in full, with the rest retrieved from reference TRBV11-3 and TRBJ2-3, is EAGVVQSPRYKIIEKKQPVAFWCNPISGHNTLYWYLQNLGQGPELLIRYENEEAVDDSQLPKDRFSAERLKGVDSTLKIQPAELGDSAVYLCASSLTPKADTQYFGPGTRLTVL.

The chain joins TRBV29-1 to TRBJ1-1; a weak D match, TRBD1 (6 bases). Trimming cost V 0 bases and J 6 bases, with 17 bases left between them. CDR1 and CDR2 (germline): SQVTM, ANQGSEA. The CDR3 sequence is 15 residues long. The CDR3 nucleotides read TGCAGCGTTGAAGACTCACTAAGGGGGGGGGCTGAAGCTTTCTTT. Translation gives CSVEDSLRGGAEAFF.

The rearrangement uses TRBV2 and TRBJ1-1; 11 bases line up with TRBD1. The ends lost 6 bases at V and 4 bases at J; junction bases unmatched: 1. The CDR3 consists of 13 residues. The germline V gene has CDR1 SNHLY and CDR2 FYNNEI. This CDR3 reads CASRGQGGTEAFF. CDR3 sequence (DNA): TGTGCCAGCAGGGGACAGGGGGGCACTGAAGCTTTCTTT.

This clone has at least ten counts. The chain carries TRBV11-3 and TRBJ2-7; TRBD2 is a possible D gene (6 bases). The CDR3 extends over 14 amino acids. Trimming took 4 bases from V and 3 from J, leaving 13 bases between them. Germline V CDR1 and CDR2: SGHNT, YENEEA. Here the CDR3 reads CASSSGLLDYEQYF. The CDR3 DNA is TGTGCCAGCAGCTCCGGACTACTTGACTACGAGCAGTACTTC. The complete variable domain, with remaining parts taken from reference TRBV11-3 and TRBJ2-7, reads EAGVVQSPRYKIIEKKQPVAFWCNPISGHNTLYWYLQNLGQGPELLIRYENEEAVDDSQLPKDRFSAERLKGVDSTLKIQPAELGDSAVYLCASSSGLLDYEQYFGPGTRLTVT.

This clone was recorded many times. This rearrangement joins TRBV11-3 to TRBJ1-1; D not certain. Trimming took off 3 bases at V and 0 bases at J, with 14 bases between the two ends. The germline gives CDR1 SGHNT, CDR2 YENEEA. The CDR3 covers 16 residues. The CDR3 bases are TGTGCCAGCAGCTTGGCGTTGGGAAGCGTGAACACTGAAGCTTTCTTT. Encoded protein: CASSLALGSVNTEAFF.

This rearrangement joins TRBV28 to TRBJ1-2; a possible D gene is TRBD1 (6 bases). Germline V gene data show CDR1 as MDHEN and CDR2 as SYDVKM. V was trimmed by 10 bases and J by 4 bases, leaving 13 bases between them. The CDR3 loop spans 12 amino acids. This chain's CDR3 is CANHRVGYGYTF. CDR3 nucleotides: TGTGCCAACCACAGGGTTGGCTATGGCTACACCTTC.

The V call is TRBV12-1, the J call TRBJ2-4; the tabulated D call, TRBD1, remains unverified against the DNA. TRBV12-1 is a pseudogene segment. The CDR3 sequence is 15 residues long. The CDR3 loop reads CASSSETVAKNIQYF. Written as DNA, the CDR3 is TGTGCCAGCAGCTCGGAGACAGTAGCCAAAAACATTCAGTACTTC.

The rearrangement uses TRBV19 and TRBJ1-5; D is unclear. The CDR3 has 13 amino acids. Germline V gene sequence: CDR1 LNHDA, CDR2 SQIVND (reference sequence). V was cut by 1 base and J by 4 bases, with 5 bases left in between. The CDR3 loop is CASSIGGNQPQHF. In nucleotides, the CDR3 is TGTGCCAGTAGTATAGGAGGTAATCAGCCCCAGCATTTT.

The rearrangement uses TRBV6-8 and TRBJ1-6, with a weak D call TRBD1 (5 bases). Germline loops: CDR1 MNHGY, CDR2 SAAAGT. CDR3 length: 16 residues. V was shortened by 0 bases and J by 3 bases, with 9 bases between the two germline ends. CDR3 region: CASSYSETVYNSPLHF. Written as DNA, the CDR3 is TGTGCCAGCAGTTACTCCGAGACAGTCTATAATTCACCCCTCCACTTT.